The clone carrying this T cell receptor (beta chain) appeared once. This entry is derived from a study of CD8 T cells in Susac syndrome. Germline lookup yields CDR1 DFQATT and CDR2 SNEGSKA (reference sequence). The CDR3 runs 14 residues. The junction had 6 bases not matched to a gene; V was cut back by 5 bases and J by 1 base. An amount of RNA that ranged from about 0.45 to 1 ug was reverse transcribed with random hexamers. TCRdb reprocessed the immunoSEQ multiplex PCR reads via MiXCR and lists one record per CDR3 protein. The repertoire holds more than 40,000 distinct CDR3 sequences, with approximately 94% as singletons.

The receptor's source is a human donor in good health. J is TRBJ2-7 and V is TRBV20-1; 9 bases match TRBD1. The material sequenced was CD8+ T cells from PBMCs. The CDR3 is CSACRTGDSYEQYF. CDR3 nucleotides: TGCAGTGCTTGCCGGACAGGGGATTCCTACGAGCAGTACTTC.